This T cell receptor beta chain derives from a study of shared clonotypes between healthy human individuals. Study-wide context: Every donor yielded three CD4 naive, three CD4 memory, two CD8 naive and one CD8 memory plate.

From germline, CDR1 is SGHTA and CDR2 FQGNSA. The ends lost 2 bases at V and 3 bases at J; junction bases unmatched: 4. The CDR3 is made up of 15 amino acids. Assay used: immunoSEQ multiplex PCR; TCRdb lists only in-frame clones, some missing. The sample carries over 1.5 million clones, approximately 98% recorded once. This clone came up once. Splitting the CD4+ cells yielded a CD45RA+ naive subset and a CD45RA-negative memory subset. The genes are TRBV7-2 and TRBJ1-1, with 9 bases that match TRBD1. Source material: naive CD4+ T cells sorted from blood. Subset described: CD45RA+ positively selected. The sequence came from a man younger than 45 in good health. CDR3 bases: TGTGCCAGCAGCTTATCCGGGACAGGGTACACTGAAGCTTTCTTT. It encodes CASSLSGTGYTEAFF.